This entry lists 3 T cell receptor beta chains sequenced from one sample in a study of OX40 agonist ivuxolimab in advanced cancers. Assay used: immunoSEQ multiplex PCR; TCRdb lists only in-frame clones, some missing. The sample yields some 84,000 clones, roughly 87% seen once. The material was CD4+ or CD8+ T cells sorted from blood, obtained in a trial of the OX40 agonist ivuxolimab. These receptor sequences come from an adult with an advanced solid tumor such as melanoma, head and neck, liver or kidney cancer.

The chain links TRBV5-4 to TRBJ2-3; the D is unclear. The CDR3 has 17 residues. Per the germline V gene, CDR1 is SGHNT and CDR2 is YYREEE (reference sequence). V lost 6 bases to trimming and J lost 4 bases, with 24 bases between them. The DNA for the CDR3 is TGTGCCAGCACCGATAGAGGTGCCCGAACAAGCCCAGATACGCAGTATTTT. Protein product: CASTDRGARTSPDTQYF. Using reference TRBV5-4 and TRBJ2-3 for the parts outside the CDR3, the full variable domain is ETGVTQSPTHLIKTRGQQVTLRCSSQSGHNTVSWYQQALGQGPQFIFQYYREEENGRGNFPPRFSGLQFPNYSSELNVNALELDDSALYLCASTDRGARTSPDTQYFGPGTRLTVL.

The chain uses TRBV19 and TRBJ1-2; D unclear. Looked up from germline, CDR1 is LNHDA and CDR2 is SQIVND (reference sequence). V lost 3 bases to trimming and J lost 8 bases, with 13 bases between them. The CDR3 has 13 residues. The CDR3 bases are TGTGCCAGTAGTATCCACGGACCGGGAGGCTACACCTTC. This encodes CASSIHGPGGYTF.

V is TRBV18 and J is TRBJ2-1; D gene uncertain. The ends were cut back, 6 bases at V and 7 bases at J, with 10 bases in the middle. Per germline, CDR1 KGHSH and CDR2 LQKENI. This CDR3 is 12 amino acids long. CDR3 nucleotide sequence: TGTGCCAGCTCCGCGAGTCTGAATGAGCAGTTCTTC. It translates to CASSASLNEQFF.